These 15 T cell receptor beta chains were all obtained from the same sample, sequenced in a study of control samples from healthy donors and cancer patients. Generated by immunoSEQ multiplex PCR, the TCRdb table keeps only in-frame clones and is missing some. The sample shows some 120,000 clones, 80% to 90% of them seen only once. Sequenced sample: blood. All receptors come from a young man in good health.

CDR3 sequence: CASSLGGAAPVLTF. As DNA, the CDR3 is TGTGCCAGCAGTCTTGGCGGGGCCGCTCCCGTCCTGACTTTC. This rearrangement joins TRBV11-1 to TRBJ2-6; a possible D gene is TRBD2 (6 bases). The germline V gene has CDR1 SGHAT and CDR2 FQDESV (reference sequence). V was pared by 6 bases and J by 12 bases, with 18 bases between. CDR3 length equals 14 residues.

The chain uses TRBV11-2 and TRBJ2-5; D unclear. Trimming pared 0 bases from V and 4 bases from J, leaving 3 bases between. Germline lookup yields CDR1 SGHAT and CDR2 FQNNGV. This CDR3 contains 12 residues. CDR3 coding DNA: TGTGCCAGCAGCTTAGACGTAGAGACCCAGTACTTC. It specifies CASSLDVETQYF.

The chain recombines TRBV7-2 with TRBJ1-5; 10 bases line up with TRBD1. Germline CDR1 reads SGHTA; CDR2 reads FQGNSA. The CDR3 sequence is 14 residues long. V gave up 4 bases and J gave up 4 bases; unmatched junction bases: 1. Here the CDR3 reads CASSSGQGNQPQHF. DNA of the CDR3: TGTGCCAGCAGCTCGGGACAGGGGAATCAGCCCCAGCATTTT.

The V and J genes are TRBV5-8 and TRBJ1-5; TRBD1 aligns across 8 bases. The germline V gene encodes CDR1 SGHTS and CDR2 YDEGEE. The trim removed 2 bases at V and 4 bases at J, leaving 5 bases unmatched. The CDR3 totals 15 residues. In DNA form, the CDR3 reads TGTGCCAGCAGCTTCAGGGGGCGAGGTAATCAGCCCCAGCATTTT. This translates into CASSFRGRGNQPQHF.

V usage is TRBV4-2 and J usage is TRBJ2-5; 7 bases are shared with TRBD2. Looked up from germline, CDR1 is LGHNA and CDR2 is YNFKEQ. The trim removed 4 bases at V and 4 bases at J, leaving 12 bases unmatched. This CDR3 region has 16 residues. CDR3 loop: CASSRGSGGLGETQYF. CDR3 DNA sequence: TGTGCCAGCAGCCGAGGGTCGGGGGGACTGGGAGAGACCCAGTACTTC.

This sequence joins TRBV27 and TRBJ2-3; 10 bases align to TRBD2. This CDR3 has 14 residues. Germline trimming cut 6 bases from V and 4 bases from J; bases unmatched to any gene: 4. Germline V gives CDR1 MNHEY, CDR2 SMNVEV (reference sequence). CDR3 nucleotide sequence: TGTGCCAGCAGCTTAGCGGGGGGCTCAGATACGCAGTATTTT. This gives the protein CASSLAGGSDTQYF.

The count of this clone is one. The chain has TRBV6-5 and TRBJ1-2; 11 nucleotides agree with TRBD1. The CDR3 consists of 15 residues. Germline lookup yields CDR1 MNHEY and CDR2 SVGAGI. The ends lost 4 bases at V and 5 bases at J; junction bases unmatched: 6. CDR3 sequence: CASSSLDRGLYGYTF. In nucleotides, the CDR3 is TGTGCCAGCAGTTCCCTGGACAGGGGGCTGTATGGCTACACCTTC.

J is TRBJ2-2 and V is TRBV7-8; D not certain. The CDR3 covers 16 residues. Germline-derived CDR1 and CDR2 are SGHVS and FQNEAQ. Trimming took 0 bases from V and 0 from J, leaving 8 bases between them. Here the CDR3 DNA reads TGTGCCAGCAGCTTAGCTAACCCCCCGAACACCGGGGAGCTGTTTTTT. This translates into CASSLANPPNTGELFF.

This clone was seen only a few times. This chain links TRBV5-1 with TRBJ1-2, with TRBD1 matching over 7 bases. J was trimmed by 7 bases and V by 4 bases; bases with no gene match: 10. The CDR3 sequence is 14 residues long. Per the germline V gene, CDR1 is SGHRS and CDR2 is YFSETQ. The DNA for the CDR3 is TGCGCCAGCAGCCCCCGTCCCGGGACAGCTGGCTACACCTTC. Translating gives CASSPRPGTAGYTF.

This clone appeared a single time. J is TRBJ2-3 and V is TRBV6-5; TRBD1 aligns across 9 bases. V shed 4 bases and J 2 bases; nucleotides not matched to a gene: 4. The CDR3 has 15 amino acids. Germline assignment: CDR1 MNHEY and CDR2 SVGAGI. CDR3 region: CASSSGTGLTDTQYF. The CDR3, as DNA: TGTGCCAGCAGTTCCGGGACAGGGCTCACAGATACGCAGTATTTT.

The chain links TRBV4-2 to TRBJ2-7; D might be TRBD2 (7 bases). Per the germline V gene, CDR1 is LGHNA and CDR2 is YNFKEQ. The CDR3 length is 17 residues. The V end lost 0 bases, the J end lost 0 bases, and 15 bases lay between the germline ends. In nucleotides, the CDR3 is TGTGCCAGCAGCCAAGAATTTAGGGGGGGAGGCTCCTACGAGCAGTACTTC. Protein sequence: CASSQEFRGGGSYEQYF.

The sample holds one count of this clone. The rearrangement links TRBV24-1 to TRBJ1-5, with 9 bases identical to TRBD1. The CDR3 loop spans 15 amino acids. Unmatched junction bases numbered 6, after V lost 7 bases and J lost 3 bases. Germline loops: CDR1 KGHDR, CDR2 SFDVKD. Written as DNA, the CDR3 is TGTGCCACCAGGGAGGGGACAGGGCCCAATCAGCCCCAGCATTTT. Its translation: CATREGTGPNQPQHF.

The rearrangement joins TRBV6-5 to TRBJ2-7; tentative D call: TRBD2 (5 bases). Germline values: CDR1 MNHEY, CDR2 SVGAGI. V was pared by 6 bases and J by 0 bases, with 6 bases between. CDR3 size: 12 residues. CDR3 DNA: TGTGCCAGCAGGAGGGACTCCTACGAGCAGTACGTC. Translated: CASRRDSYEQYV.

This clone was detected only once. This chain connects TRBV29-1 to TRBJ1-4, with 7 bases lining up with TRBD1. J gave up 4 bases and V 7 bases, and 9 bases lay outside the gene matches. Germline CDR1 reads SQVTM; CDR2 reads ANQGSEA. The CDR3 has 14 residues. The DNA for the CDR3 is TGCAGCGCTGGGGAGGGGACAGTTAATGAAAAACTGTTTTTT. It is translated as CSAGEGTVNEKLFF.

This chain joins TRBV7-3 and TRBJ2-3; TRBD1 aligns across 9 bases. The CDR3 consists of 17 residues. V gave up 1 base and J gave up 4 bases; unmatched junction bases: 9. Germline assignment: CDR1 SGHTA and CDR2 FQGTGA. This CDR3 reads CASSLMGTGGVADTQYF. For the CDR3, the DNA is TGTGCCAGCAGCTTAATGGGCACAGGGGGCGTCGCAGATACGCAGTATTTT.